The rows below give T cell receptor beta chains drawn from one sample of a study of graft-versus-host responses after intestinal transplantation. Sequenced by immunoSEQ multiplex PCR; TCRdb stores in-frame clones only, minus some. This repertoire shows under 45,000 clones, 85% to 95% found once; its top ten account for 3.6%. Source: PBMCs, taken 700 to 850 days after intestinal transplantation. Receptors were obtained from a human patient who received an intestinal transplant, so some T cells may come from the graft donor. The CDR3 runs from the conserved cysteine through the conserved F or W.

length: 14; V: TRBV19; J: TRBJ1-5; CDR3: CATMGGRTNQPQHF
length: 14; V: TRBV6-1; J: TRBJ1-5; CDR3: CASSTGEVSQPQHF
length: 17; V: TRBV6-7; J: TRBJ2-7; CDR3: CASSYSRAGAGSYEQYF
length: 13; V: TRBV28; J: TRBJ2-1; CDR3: CASELSRMNEQFF
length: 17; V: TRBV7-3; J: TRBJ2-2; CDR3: CASSFSGRAVSTGELFF
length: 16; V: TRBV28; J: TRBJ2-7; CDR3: CASSAGRWQTSYEQYF
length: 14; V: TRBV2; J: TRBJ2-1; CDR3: CASQTSGTIDEQFF
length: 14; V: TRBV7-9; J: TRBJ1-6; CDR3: CASTNGDSASPLHF
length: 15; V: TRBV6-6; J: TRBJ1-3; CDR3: CASSLPGTSGNTIYF
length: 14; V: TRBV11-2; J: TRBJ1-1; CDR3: CASRATGRVPEAFF
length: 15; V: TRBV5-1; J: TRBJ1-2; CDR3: CASSLASGLDYGYTF
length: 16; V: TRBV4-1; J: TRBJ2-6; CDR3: CASSQVGRSGANVLTF
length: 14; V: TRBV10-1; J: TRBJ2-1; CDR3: CASSEGVDYNEQFF
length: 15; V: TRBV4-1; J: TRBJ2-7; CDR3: CASSRNKAGAYEQYF
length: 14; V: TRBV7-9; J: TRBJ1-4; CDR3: CASSRQRANEKLFF
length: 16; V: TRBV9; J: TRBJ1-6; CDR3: CASSADPGQLNSPLHF
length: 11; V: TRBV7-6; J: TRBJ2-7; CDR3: CASSQLYEQYF
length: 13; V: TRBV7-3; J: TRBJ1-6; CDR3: CASGMSTNSPLHF
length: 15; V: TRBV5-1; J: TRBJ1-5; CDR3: CASSLQGRGNQPQHF
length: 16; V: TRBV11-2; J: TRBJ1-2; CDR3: CASSYRPSRKTYGYTF
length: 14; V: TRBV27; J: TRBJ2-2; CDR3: CASSSLRYTGELFF
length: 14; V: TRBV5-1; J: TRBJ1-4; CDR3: CASSHGTADEKLFF
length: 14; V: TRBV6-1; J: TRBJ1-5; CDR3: CASSGAEKDQPQHF
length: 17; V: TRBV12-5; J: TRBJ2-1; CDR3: CASGLVLGREHYNEQFF
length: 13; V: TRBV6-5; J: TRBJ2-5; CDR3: CASSYTAQETQYF
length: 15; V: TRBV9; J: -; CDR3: CASSTTGPQPYEQYF
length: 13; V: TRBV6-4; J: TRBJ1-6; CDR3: CASSDRVNSPLHF
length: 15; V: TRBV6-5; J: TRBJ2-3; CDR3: CASSYRGGGPDTQYF
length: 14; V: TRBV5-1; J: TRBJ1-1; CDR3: CASSHSTGRTEAFF
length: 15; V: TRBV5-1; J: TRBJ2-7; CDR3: CASSTLGRSSYEQYF
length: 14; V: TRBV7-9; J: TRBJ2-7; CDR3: CASSVGGTSYEQYF
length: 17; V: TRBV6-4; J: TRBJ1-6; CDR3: CASSYLAGTGANSPLHF
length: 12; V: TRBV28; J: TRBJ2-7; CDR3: CASSPTRQEQYF
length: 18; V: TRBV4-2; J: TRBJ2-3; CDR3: CASSQAPLTSGVGDTQYF
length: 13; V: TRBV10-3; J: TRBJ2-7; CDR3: CAISWNRAYEQYF
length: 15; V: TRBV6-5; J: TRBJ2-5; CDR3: CASRRNRGRRETQYF
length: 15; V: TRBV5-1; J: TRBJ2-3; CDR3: CASSFSQGDTDTQYF